These T cell receptor beta chains were read from a single sample in a study of blood T cell repertoires in COVID-19. The protocol was immunoSEQ multiplex PCR, while the TCRdb copy is restricted to in-frame clones and leaves out a portion. The sample carries more than 200,000 clones, about 90% recorded once. The specimen was peripheral blood. These TCRs come from an older woman with acute or convalescent COVID-19. The CDR3 runs from the conserved cysteine through the conserved F or W. A D gene is named only where the DNA matches it firmly. Size is omitted from some rows. Given values are once, few, many or a class for expanded clones.

d_gene: .
v_gene: TRBV10-3
j_gene: TRBJ1-1
abundance: .
CDR3nt: TGTGCCATCAGTGGACGACAGGTTGAAGCTTTCTTT
CDR3aa: CAISGRQVEAFF

d_gene: TRBD2
v_gene: TRBV3-1/TRBV3-2
j_gene: TRBJ2-1
abundance: .
CDR3nt: TGTGCCAGCAGCCAACTAGCGGGAGGTTTAAAGTTCTTC
CDR3aa: CASSQLAGGLKFF

d_gene: .
v_gene: TRBV24-1
j_gene: TRBJ2-7
abundance: once
CDR3nt: TGTGCCACCAGTGACCTATCCTACGAGCAGTACTTC
CDR3aa: CATSDLSYEQYF

d_gene: .
v_gene: TRBV29-1
j_gene: TRBJ2-2
abundance: .
CDR3nt: TGCAGCGTTGAAGATTGGGCCAGCACCGGGGAGCTGTTTTTT
CDR3aa: CSVEDWASTGELFF

d_gene: .
v_gene: TRBV19
j_gene: TRBJ2-7
abundance: .
CDR3nt: TGTGCCAGTAGTATACTACAGAACTACGAGCAGTACTTC
CDR3aa: CASSILQNYEQYF

d_gene: .
v_gene: TRBV11-2
j_gene: TRBJ2-7
abundance: .
CDR3nt: TGTGCCAGCAGCGTTGACACCGCAGCCTACGAGCAGTACTTC
CDR3aa: CASSVDTAAYEQYF

d_gene: .
v_gene: TRBV19
j_gene: TRBJ2-2
abundance: .
CDR3nt: TGTGCCAGTACAAGCATAACGAACACCGGGGAGCTGTTTTTT
CDR3aa: CASTSITNTGELFF

d_gene: TRBD1
v_gene: TRBV6-1
j_gene: TRBJ1-6
abundance: .
CDR3nt: TGTGCCAGCAGTGTTCAGGGGGCATCGTATAATTCACCCCTCCACTTT
CDR3aa: CASSVQGASYNSPLHF

d_gene: .
v_gene: TRBV19
j_gene: TRBJ1-2
abundance: .
CDR3nt: TGTGCCAGTACCTACAAGGAGGGGTATGGCTACACCTTC
CDR3aa: CASTYKEGYGYTF

d_gene: TRBD2
v_gene: TRBV9
j_gene: TRBJ2-7
abundance: few
CDR3nt: TGTGCCAGCAGCGTAGATGGCGGGAGGAGCTCCTACGAGCAGTACTTC
CDR3aa: CASSVDGGRSSYEQYF

d_gene: TRBD2
v_gene: TRBV6-2/TRBV6-3
j_gene: TRBJ2-1
abundance: .
CDR3nt: TGTGCCAGCAGTAAACTAGCGGGAGGGGAGCAGTTCTTC
CDR3aa: CASSKLAGGEQFF

d_gene: TRBD2
v_gene: TRBV7-2
j_gene: TRBJ2-7
abundance: .
CDR3nt: TGTGCCAGCAGCTTACGGACTAGCGGGAGTCTCGAGCAGTACTTC
CDR3aa: CASSLRTSGSLEQYF

d_gene: .
v_gene: TRBV25-1
j_gene: TRBJ2-5
abundance: few
CDR3nt: TGTGCCAGCAGGGAGCCTACAGGGACCCAGTACTTC
CDR3aa: CASREPTGTQYF

d_gene: TRBD1
v_gene: TRBV24-1
j_gene: TRBJ1-3
abundance: .
CDR3nt: TGTGCCACCAGTGTCAAACCGGGACAGGGTCTTTCATCCTCTGGAAACACCATATATTTT
CDR3aa: CATSVKPGQGLSSSGNTIYF

d_gene: .
v_gene: TRBV7-9
j_gene: TRBJ2-7
abundance: .
CDR3nt: TGTGCCAGCAGCTTAGAAATCACTGGGAGCTCCTACGAGCAGTACTTC
CDR3aa: CASSLEITGSSYEQYF

d_gene: TRBD1
v_gene: TRBV5-4
j_gene: TRBJ1-1
abundance: many
CDR3nt: TGTGCCAGCAGCAAGGACAGGGGCCGCTTTAACACTGAAGCTTTCTTT
CDR3aa: CASSKDRGRFNTEAFF

d_gene: TRBD1
v_gene: TRBV11-1
j_gene: TRBJ2-7
abundance: .
CDR3nt: TGTGCCAGCAGCTTTCCCCAGGGGGACTCCTACGAGCAGTACTTC
CDR3aa: CASSFPQGDSYEQYF

d_gene: .
v_gene: TRBV14
j_gene: TRBJ2-1
abundance: .
CDR3nt: TGTGCCAGCAGCCAAGAGATTTCACAAGACAATGAGCAGTTCTTC
CDR3aa: CASSQEISQDNEQFF

d_gene: TRBD2
v_gene: TRBV9
j_gene: TRBJ2-3
abundance: once
CDR3nt: TGTGCCAGCAGCGTCGGAGCGGGGGTGCACACAGATACGCAGTATTTT
CDR3aa: CASSVGAGVHTDTQYF

d_gene: .
v_gene: TRBV3-1/TRBV3-2
j_gene: TRBJ1-1
abundance: .
CDR3nt: TGTGCCAGCAGCTTTACAAAAGGGGTCTCCTTCTGGGCTTTCTTT
CDR3aa: CASSFTKGVSFWAFF

d_gene: TRBD1
v_gene: TRBV25-1
j_gene: TRBJ1-2
abundance: .
CDR3nt: TGTGCCAGCAGACCCACAGGGGTGTACTATGGCTACACCTTC
CDR3aa: CASRPTGVYYGYTF

d_gene: .
v_gene: TRBV7-9
j_gene: TRBJ1-5
abundance: .
CDR3nt: TGTGCCAGCAGCTTTGGAGGGGACCAGCCCCAGCATTTT
CDR3aa: CASSFGGDQPQHF

d_gene: .
v_gene: TRBV24-1
j_gene: TRBJ1-5
abundance: .
CDR3nt: TGTGCCACCAGTGAACCGGGGGACAATCAGCCCCAGCATTTT
CDR3aa: CATSEPGDNQPQHF

d_gene: .
v_gene: TRBV6-5
j_gene: TRBJ1-5
abundance: .
CDR3nt: TGTGCCACCAGGGCCCCAGAGGACAATCAGCCCCAGCATTTT
CDR3aa: CATRAPEDNQPQHF

d_gene: .
v_gene: TRBV6-4
j_gene: TRBJ1-1
abundance: few
CDR3nt: TGTGCCAGCAGTGACGACAGCAAAAGGAACACTGAAGCTTTCTTT
CDR3aa: CASSDDSKRNTEAFF

d_gene: .
v_gene: TRBV5-4
j_gene: TRBJ1-4
abundance: .
CDR3nt: TGTGCCAGCAGCTTGCAGGTCGGTGAAAAACTGTTTTTT
CDR3aa: CASSLQVGEKLFF

d_gene: .
v_gene: TRBV18
j_gene: TRBJ1-3
abundance: .
CDR3nt: TGTGCCAGCTCACCACTGACAGCCCCAGGGAACACCATATATTTT
CDR3aa: CASSPLTAPGNTIYF

d_gene: TRBD1
v_gene: TRBV24-1
j_gene: TRBJ2-7
abundance: once
CDR3nt: TGTGCCACCAGTGAGGGGACAGCCTTAGGCGAGCAGTACTTC
CDR3aa: CATSEGTALGEQYF

d_gene: TRBD1
v_gene: TRBV5-4
j_gene: TRBJ1-4
abundance: .
CDR3nt: TGTGCCAGCAGCGAGGGGACAGTCAGTAATGAAAAACTGTTTTTT
CDR3aa: CASSEGTVSNEKLFF

d_gene: .
v_gene: TRBV7-2
j_gene: TRBJ1-1
abundance: .
CDR3nt: TGTGCCAGCAGCGCACACAAATACACTGAAGCTTTCTTT
CDR3aa: CASSAHKYTEAFF

d_gene: .
v_gene: TRBV28
j_gene: TRBJ1-1
abundance: .
CDR3nt: .
CDR3aa: CASSSSFTSLMNTEAFF

d_gene: .
v_gene: TRBV29-1
j_gene: TRBJ2-1
abundance: .
CDR3nt: TGCAGCGTTGAGGTCCACTCTCTAGCCGGCAATGAGCAGTTCTTC
CDR3aa: CSVEVHSLAGNEQFF

d_gene: .
v_gene: TRBV5-4
j_gene: TRBJ1-4
abundance: .
CDR3nt: TGTGCCAGCAGCTTGGGCCAGGGAGGAACTAATGAAAAACTGTTTTTT
CDR3aa: CASSLGQGGTNEKLFF

d_gene: TRBD2
v_gene: TRBV29-1
j_gene: TRBJ2-1
abundance: .
CDR3nt: TGCAGCGCCCCTAGGGCGGGGGGGCCTTCCTCCTACAATGAGCAGTTCTTC
CDR3aa: CSAPRAGGPSSYNEQFF

d_gene: .
v_gene: TRBV11-2
j_gene: TRBJ1-4
abundance: .
CDR3nt: TGTGCCAGCAGCTTTTCTGCAACTAATGAAAAACTGTTTTTT
CDR3aa: CASSFSATNEKLFF

d_gene: TRBD1
v_gene: TRBV7-2
j_gene: TRBJ1-1
abundance: .
CDR3nt: TGTGCCAGCAGCTCCTTTTTTATGGGACAGGGCCGGGGCACTGAAGCTTTCTTT
CDR3aa: CASSSFFMGQGRGTEAFF

d_gene: .
v_gene: TRBV7-9
j_gene: TRBJ1-4
abundance: .
CDR3nt: TGTGCCAGCAGCTTAGGTACAGGCCCCGCAACTAATGAAAAACTGTTTTTT
CDR3aa: CASSLGTGPATNEKLFF

d_gene: TRBD2
v_gene: TRBV5-1
j_gene: TRBJ2-5
abundance: .
CDR3nt: TGCGCCAGCAGGTCTGGCGGGGGGGCCCAGGAGACCCAGTACTTC
CDR3aa: CASRSGGGAQETQYF

d_gene: .
v_gene: TRBV7-9
j_gene: TRBJ2-7
abundance: once
CDR3nt: TGTGCCAGCAGCCCAGGGGTCGGGGAGCAGTACTTC
CDR3aa: CASSPGVGEQYF

d_gene: .
v_gene: TRBV28
j_gene: TRBJ2-3
abundance: .
CDR3nt: TGTGCCACCCAAGGTGGGGGAGGGGGGACAGATACGCAGTATTTT
CDR3aa: CATQGGGGGTDTQYF